Below, 21 T cell receptor beta chains from the same sample are listed, as sequenced in a study of T cells after yellow fever vaccination. TCRdb ran MiXCR on the 5' RACE reads and lists one entry per CDR3 protein. Among 230,000 or so distinct CDR3 sequences listed, roughly 6.3% were seen once. Material: CD4+ T cells sorted from PBMCs, obtained on the day of the yellow fever booster vaccination. The receptor set was obtained from a man aged 30-40 years who received the YFV17D yellow fever vaccine.

This clonotype has only a few counts. This chain joins TRBV5-6 and TRBJ2-7; unclear D gene. The CDR3 has 13 amino acids. Deletions cut 4 bases from V and 2 bases from J, with 10 bases between. Germline V gene sequence: CDR1 SGHDT, CDR2 YYEEEE. In DNA, the CDR3 is TGTGCCAGCAGCGCGGACGGAACCTACGAGCAGTACTTC. The encoded protein is CASSADGTYEQYF.

Ten or more counts support this clonotype. V usage is TRBV10-3 and J usage is TRBJ1-6; D gene unclear. This CDR3 contains 14 residues. The V gene lost 10 bases and the J gene lost 5 bases, with 15 bases spanning the gap. Germline values: CDR1 ENHRY, CDR2 SYGVKD. CDR3 region: CATGVAGNNSPLHF. CDR3 DNA sequence: TGTGCCACTGGCGTAGCGGGGAATAATTCACCCCTCCACTTT.

The V gene is TRBV20-1, the J gene TRBJ1-4; D unclear. The germline V gene encodes CDR1 DFQATT and CDR2 SNEGSKA (reference sequence). This CDR3 has 13 amino acids. Trimming left V 4 bases short and J 8 bases short, with 14 bases between. CDR3 sequence reads: CSAIRGFGEKLFF. CDR3 nucleotide sequence: TGCAGTGCTATCCGGGGTTTTGGAGAAAAACTGTTTTTT.

The V gene is TRBV11-2, the J gene TRBJ2-1; 8 bases map to TRBD1. The CDR3 has 17 amino acids. Per the germline V gene, CDR1 is SGHAT and CDR2 is FQNNGV. Trimming at V came to 5 bases and at J to 1 base, leaving 10 bases not matched to a gene. CDR3 region: CASSPRDRSLSYNEQFF. The DNA for the CDR3 is TGTGCCAGCAGCCCCCGGGACAGGTCCCTTTCCTACAATGAGCAGTTCTTC.

This clonotype was seen a handful of times. The gene calls are TRBV20-1 and TRBJ1-2, with D uncertain. V gave up 4 bases and J gave up 7 bases, with 22 bases separating them. Germline V gene lookup returns CDR1 DFQATT and CDR2 SNEGSKA (reference sequence). There are 15 residues in the CDR3. The CDR3 is CSATGVLRADSGYTF. In DNA form, the CDR3 reads TGCAGTGCTACCGGTGTATTGCGGGCAGATAGTGGCTACACCTTC.

This clonotype showed up many times. The J gene is TRBJ2-7, the V gene TRBV29-1; D not resolved. The germline CDR1 and CDR2 sequences are SQVTM and ANQGSEA. Trimming shortened V by 4 bases and J by 3 bases, and 7 bases separated the two germline ends. The CDR3 contains 11 residues. CDR3: CSVGDNYEQYF. Written as DNA, the CDR3 is TGCAGCGTTGGTGACAACTACGAGCAGTACTTC.

This chain connects TRBV30 to TRBJ1-1, with unresolved D. CDR1 and CDR2 (germline): GTSNPN, SVGIG (reference sequence). Trimming took off 0 bases at V and 4 bases at J, with 9 bases between the two ends. The CDR3 runs to 13 residues. CDR3 sequence: CAWSVLGSTEAFF. The DNA for the CDR3 is TGTGCCTGGAGTGTACTGGGGTCCACTGAAGCTTTCTTT.

This clonotype was seen only once. A much bigger clone sits one base away, suggesting this may be a read error. The chain links TRBV7-2 to TRBJ2-5; either TRBD1 or TRBD2 may fit D (6 bases each). Between the trimmed V and J ends, which lost 1 base and 5 bases, there was a span of 17 bases. The CDR3 covers 16 residues. From germline, CDR1 is SGHTA and CDR2 FQGNSA. The CDR3 loop is CASSLGSGAPHETQYF. CDR3 bases: TGTGCCAGCAGCTTAGGATCGGGGGCGCCCCACGAGACCCAGTACTTC.

V and J are TRBV5-4 and TRBJ2-3, with 8 positions matching TRBD2. Germline V gene data show CDR1 as SGHNT and CDR2 as YYREEE (reference sequence). CDR3 length: 16 residues. V shed 3 bases, J shed 1 base, and the junction held 7 bases outside the gene matches. This CDR3 reads CASSSGGSGGTDTQYF. CDR3 coding DNA: TGTGCCAGCAGCTCCGGGGGTAGCGGGGGCACAGATACGCAGTATTTT.

The V gene is TRBV7-9, the J gene TRBJ2-5; TRBD1 agrees at 7 bases. Germline V lookup: CDR1 SEHNR, CDR2 FQNEAQ (reference sequence). The V and J ends lost 3 bases and 2 bases, in that order; junction bases with no gene match: 6. CDR3 length: 15 amino acids. The CDR3 here is CASSFGDREQETQYF. The CDR3, as DNA: TGTGCCAGCAGCTTTGGTGACAGGGAGCAAGAGACCCAGTACTTC. The full variable domain, with the rest looked up from reference TRBV7-9 and TRBJ2-5, is DTGVSQNPRHKITKRGQNVTFRCDPISEHNRLYWYRQTLGQGPEFLTYFQNEAQLEKSRLLSDRFSAERPKGSFSTLEIQRTEQGDSAMYLCASSFGDREQETQYFGPGTRLLVL.

The chain carries TRBV11-3 and TRBJ2-3, with D perhaps assigned TRBD1 or TRBD2 (5 bases each). This CDR3 contains 13 residues. V lost 5 bases and J lost 8, with 14 bases in between. The germline V gene has CDR1 SGHNT and CDR2 YENEEA. The CDR3 is CASSAGTAGTQYF. The CDR3, as DNA: TGTGCCAGCAGCGCCGGGACCGCCGGTACGCAGTATTTT.

This clonotype was detected only a few times. The rearrangement joins TRBV5-4 to TRBJ2-1, with 7 bases matching TRBD1. Germline V gives CDR1 SGHNT, CDR2 YYREEE (reference sequence). V was clipped by 3 bases and J by 9 bases; unmatched bases: 12. CDR3 size: 15 residues. DNA of the CDR3: TGTGCCAGCAGCTCCAGACAGGGCGGTGAGGTTGAGCAGTTCTTC. This sequence encodes CASSSRQGGEVEQFF.

This chain links TRBV27 with TRBJ2-1; 9 positions agree with TRBD2. CDR3 length: 17 residues. Trimming took 2 bases from V and 2 from J; bases not matched to a gene: 7. Germline V lookup: CDR1 MNHEY, CDR2 SMNVEV (reference sequence). This chain's CDR3 is CASSLASGNSPYNEQFF. In nucleotides, the CDR3 is TGTGCCAGCAGTTTAGCTAGCGGGAACTCCCCCTACAATGAGCAGTTCTTC.

This clonotype was observed many times. The J gene is TRBJ2-5, the V gene TRBV9; tentative D call: TRBD2 (5 bases). Trimming removed 3 bases from V and 7 bases from J, with 19 bases in between. The CDR3 runs to 15 residues. Germline V lookup: CDR1 SGDLS, CDR2 YYNGEE. CDR3 in amino acids: CASSAIGNTAGTQYF. In DNA, the CDR3 is TGTGCCAGCAGCGCTATCGGGAATACGGCGGGGACCCAGTACTTC.

The table lists this clonotype with a few counts. The chain recombines TRBV6-2 or TRBV6-3 with TRBJ2-2, with D tentatively TRBD1 (6 bases). This CDR3 has 16 amino acids. Trimming shortened V by 6 bases and J by 1 base, and 15 bases separated the two germline ends. Germline V gene sequence: CDR1 MNHEY, CDR2 SVGEGT. This CDR3 reads CASSQIETGNTGELFF. CDR3 nucleotide sequence: TGTGCCAGCAGCCAGATAGAGACAGGGAACACCGGGGAGCTGTTTTTT.

The table lists this clonotype with many counts. The chain recombines TRBV5-1 with TRBJ1-2; possibly TRBD1 for D (6 bases). The CDR3 runs to 13 residues. Germline V gene data show CDR1 as SGHRS and CDR2 as YFSETQ. Deletions cut 3 bases from V and 4 bases from J, with 10 bases between. CDR3 region: CASSSTGSYGYTF. The CDR3 nucleotides are TGCGCCAGCAGCTCGACAGGTTCCTATGGCTACACCTTC.

This clonotype was seen a few times. The chain couples TRBV7-9 to TRBJ1-1; D gene uncertain. With 5 bases removed from V and 0 bases from J, the gap between germline ends came to 4 bases. This CDR3 comprises 12 residues. Germline V CDR1 and CDR2: SEHNR, FQNEAQ (reference sequence). In DNA, the CDR3 is TGTGCCAGCAGCCCACTGAACACTGAAGCTTTCTTT. Encoded protein: CASSPLNTEAFF.

This clonotype appeared a few times. The chain is built from TRBV20-1 and TRBJ1-5; 9 bases map to TRBD1. This CDR3 spans 15 amino acids. Unmatched junction bases numbered 6, after V lost 4 bases and J lost 2 bases. Germline CDR1 DFQATT, CDR2 SNEGSKA (reference sequence). For the CDR3, the DNA is TGCAGTGCTATTACAGGGGGCAGGGGCAATCAGCCCCAGCATTTT. The encoded protein is CSAITGGRGNQPQHF.

This clonotype occurred many times. The gene calls are TRBV5-1 and TRBJ1-1; tentatively, D is TRBD1 (5 bases). Looked up from germline, CDR1 is SGHRS and CDR2 is YFSETQ. Trimming removed 7 bases from V and 7 bases from J, with 17 bases in between. The CDR3 is 13 residues long. The CDR3 coding sequence is TGCGCCAGCCGGGGGGGTCGGGGGGATGAAGCTTTCTTT. Amino acid sequence: CASRGGRGDEAFF.

This clonotype has ten or more counts. The chain links TRBV6-2 or TRBV6-3 to TRBJ1-1, with TRBD1 identical over 7 bases. CDR1 and CDR2 from the germline V gene are MNHEY and SVGEGT. The V gene end was trimmed by 6 bases and the J gene end by 4 bases; junction bases not matched to a gene: 8. CDR3 size: 14 residues. CDR3 region: CASSSGGLGTEAFF. The CDR3 DNA follows: TGTGCCAGCAGCTCAGGGGGACTGGGCACTGAAGCTTTCTTT.

There are a few counts of this clonotype. This chain joins TRBV5-1 and TRBJ2-1, with a tentative D call TRBD1 (6 bases). Trimming took 4 bases from V and 10 from J, leaving 9 bases between them. CDR3 length equals 11 residues. Germline values: CDR1 SGHRS, CDR2 YFSETQ. CDR3 loop: CASSPDREQFF. CDR3 coding DNA: TGCGCCAGCAGCCCGGACAGAGAGCAGTTCTTC.